The rows below give T cell receptor beta chains drawn from one sample of a study of blood T cell repertoires in COVID-19. Sequenced by immunoSEQ multiplex PCR; TCRdb stores in-frame clones only, minus some. The repertoire consists of 250,000 to 350,000 clones, with 87% occurring once and the leading ten covering roughly 2.4%. Input material: peripheral blood. The receptors shown here come from a woman between 50 and 59 years old who had recovered from COVID-19. CDR3s include the opening cysteine and the closing phenylalanine or tryptophan. The order of the fields is clone size, J gene, D gene, V gene, CDR3 protein, CDR3 DNA. A D gene is named only where the DNA matches it firmly. Not all rows give a size; the values are once, few, many and, for expanded clones, a class.

clone_size: NA
j_call: TRBJ2-7
d_call: NA
v_call: TRBV12-3/TRBV12-4
cdr3_aa: CASSLGGRDEQYF
cdr3_nt: TGTGCCAGCAGTTTAGGGGGGCGGGACGAGCAGTACTTC

clone_size: few
j_call: TRBJ1-6
d_call: NA
v_call: TRBV25-1
cdr3_aa: CASSDFSRGPYNSPLHF
cdr3_nt: TGTGCCAGCAGTGACTTCTCCAGGGGCCCCTATAATTCACCCCTCCACTTT

clone_size: once
j_call: TRBJ1-3
d_call: NA
v_call: TRBV29-1
cdr3_aa: CSAAYSGNTIYF
cdr3_nt: TGCAGCGCTGCCTACTCTGGAAACACCATATATTTT

clone_size: NA
j_call: TRBJ2-7
d_call: TRBD1
v_call: TRBV28
cdr3_aa: CASRNRDRNYEQYF
cdr3_nt: TGTGCCAGCAGAAACCGGGACAGGAACTACGAGCAGTACTTC

clone_size: NA
j_call: TRBJ1-1
d_call: TRBD1
v_call: TRBV30
cdr3_aa: CASDRGLTEAFF
cdr3_nt: TGTGCCTCCGACAGGGGGCTTACTGAAGCTTTCTTT

clone_size: NA
j_call: TRBJ2-5
d_call: NA
v_call: TRBV5-1
cdr3_aa: CASSLDRKETQYF
cdr3_nt: TGCGCCAGCAGCTTAGACAGGAAAGAGACCCAGTACTTC

clone_size: few
j_call: TRBJ2-5
d_call: TRBD2
v_call: TRBV5-4
cdr3_aa: CASSLRLAGDETQYF
cdr3_nt: TGTGCCAGCAGCTTGAGGCTAGCGGGAGATGAGACCCAGTACTTC

clone_size: NA
j_call: TRBJ1-1
d_call: TRBD1
v_call: TRBV11-3
cdr3_aa: CASSLSGRGNGTVNTEAFF
cdr3_nt: TGTGCCAGCAGCTTAAGCGGGAGGGGAAACGGGACAGTGAACACTGAAGCTTTCTTT

clone_size: NA
j_call: TRBJ2-1
d_call: TRBD2
v_call: TRBV28
cdr3_aa: CASRASGSGDEQFF
cdr3_nt: TGTGCCAGCAGGGCTAGCGGGAGTGGGGATGAGCAGTTCTTC

clone_size: few
j_call: TRBJ1-2
d_call: TRBD1
v_call: TRBV5-5
cdr3_aa: CASTTLFRDRVVNYGYTF
cdr3_nt: TGTGCCAGCACTACCCTCTTCCGGGACAGGGTAGTTAACTATGGCTACACCTTC

clone_size: NA
j_call: TRBJ1-4
d_call: TRBD1
v_call: TRBV3-1/TRBV3-2
cdr3_aa: CASSPWTGVAEKLFF
cdr3_nt: TGTGCCAGCAGCCCGTGGACAGGGGTGGCTGAAAAACTGTTTTTT

clone_size: many
j_call: TRBJ2-3
d_call: TRBD1
v_call: TRBV6-5
cdr3_aa: CASTGTAATDTQYF
cdr3_nt: TGTGCCAGCACCGGGACAGCAGCGACAGATACGCAGTATTTT

clone_size: NA
j_call: TRBJ2-6
d_call: NA
v_call: TRBV9
cdr3_aa: CASSGRMTMGSGANVLTF
cdr3_nt: TGTGCCAGCAGCGGGCGTATGACTATGGGCTCTGGGGCCAACGTCCTGACTTTC

clone_size: NA
j_call: TRBJ2-1
d_call: TRBD2
v_call: TRBV27
cdr3_aa: CASPSGRFAFF
cdr3_nt: TGTGCCAGCCCTAGCGGGAGGTTCGCGTTCTTC

clone_size: NA
j_call: TRBJ1-2
d_call: NA
v_call: TRBV30
cdr3_aa: CAWSGGPLYGYTF
cdr3_nt: TGTGCCTGGAGTGGCGGCCCGCTCTATGGCTACACCTTC

clone_size: NA
j_call: TRBJ1-4
d_call: NA
v_call: TRBV7-9
cdr3_aa: CASSSLWQKREKLFF
cdr3_nt: TGTGCCAGCAGCTCGCTTTGGCAGAAGAGGGAAAAACTGTTTTTT

clone_size: once
j_call: TRBJ2-7
d_call: NA
v_call: TRBV19
cdr3_aa: CASSIVAGKEQYF
cdr3_nt: TGTGCCAGTAGTATAGTCGCGGGGAAGGAGCAGTACTTC

clone_size: NA
j_call: TRBJ2-2
d_call: TRBD1
v_call: TRBV6-6
cdr3_aa: CASSYIQGATGELFF
cdr3_nt: TGTGCCAGCAGTTACATACAGGGGGCGACCGGGGAGCTGTTTTTT

clone_size: NA
j_call: TRBJ1-5
d_call: NA
v_call: TRBV25-1
cdr3_aa: CASSAPGFDQPQHF
cdr3_nt: TGTGCCAGCAGTGCCCCAGGATTTGATCAGCCCCAGCATTTT

clone_size: NA
j_call: TRBJ2-5
d_call: TRBD2
v_call: TRBV7-9
cdr3_aa: CASSAGLAGGREETQYF
cdr3_nt: TGTGCCAGCAGCGCGGGACTAGCGGGAGGCAGGGAAGAGACCCAGTACTTC

clone_size: NA
j_call: TRBJ1-1
d_call: NA
v_call: TRBV5-5
cdr3_aa: CASSLAGFRLDYLGTEAFF
cdr3_nt: TGTGCCAGCAGCTTGGCCGGCTTTAGATTAGACTACCTGGGAACTGAAGCTTTCTTT

clone_size: NA
j_call: TRBJ1-2
d_call: TRBD1
v_call: TRBV5-1
cdr3_aa: CASSYGQDGGYTF
cdr3_nt: TGCGCCAGCAGCTACGGACAGGACGGTGGCTACACCTTC

clone_size: NA
j_call: TRBJ2-1
d_call: NA
v_call: TRBV7-3
cdr3_aa: CASSSTYANEQFF
cdr3_nt: TGTGCCAGCAGCTCTACCTATGCGAATGAGCAGTTCTTC

clone_size: NA
j_call: TRBJ2-7
d_call: TRBD2
v_call: TRBV6-1
cdr3_aa: CASSEAAGGSYEQYF
cdr3_nt: TGTGCCAGCAGTGAAGCGGCGGGGGGCTCCTACGAGCAGTACTTC

clone_size: NA
j_call: TRBJ1-6
d_call: TRBD1
v_call: TRBV6-5
cdr3_aa: CASRSQGVDSPLHF
cdr3_nt: TGTGCCAGCAGGAGCCAGGGGGTGGATTCACCCCTCCACTTT

clone_size: NA
j_call: TRBJ1-1
d_call: NA
v_call: TRBV6-2/TRBV6-3
cdr3_aa: CASSYSGGLPPKAFF
cdr3_nt: TGTGCCAGCAGTTACTCTGGGGGACTCCCGCCAAAAGCTTTCTTT

clone_size: few
j_call: TRBJ1-5
d_call: NA
v_call: TRBV3-1/TRBV3-2
cdr3_aa: CASSQGGGNQPQHF
cdr3_nt: TGTGCCAGCAGCCAAGGGGGGGGCAATCAGCCCCAGCATTTT

clone_size: NA
j_call: TRBJ1-1
d_call: NA
v_call: TRBV7-8
cdr3_aa: CASTTNPGWPLRNTEAFF
cdr3_nt: TGTGCCAGCACCACAAACCCGGGGTGGCCGCTCAGGAACACTGAAGCTTTCTTT

clone_size: NA
j_call: TRBJ2-7
d_call: NA
v_call: TRBV28
cdr3_aa: CASTPLQRVSYEQYF
cdr3_nt: TGTGCCAGCACCCCGTTGCAGCGGGTCTCCTACGAGCAGTACTTC

clone_size: NA
j_call: TRBJ2-7
d_call: TRBD1
v_call: TRBV6-2/TRBV6-3
cdr3_aa: CASSWRTGVYEQYF
cdr3_nt: TGTGCCAGCAGTTGGAGGACAGGGGTCTACGAGCAGTACTTC

clone_size: NA
j_call: TRBJ1-2
d_call: NA
v_call: TRBV7-2
cdr3_aa: CASSLVPTGIANYGYTF
cdr3_nt: TGTGCCAGCAGCTTAGTCCCGACAGGTATAGCTAACTATGGCTACACCTTC

clone_size: NA
j_call: TRBJ2-1
d_call: TRBD2
v_call: TRBV28
cdr3_aa: CASSLSWWAGGPNEQFF
cdr3_nt: TGTGCCAGCAGTTTATCCTGGTGGGCGGGAGGCCCCAATGAGCAGTTCTTC

clone_size: NA
j_call: TRBJ2-5
d_call: TRBD2
v_call: TRBV5-1
cdr3_aa: CASKPTSGGETQYF
cdr3_nt: TGCGCCAGCAAACCGACTAGCGGGGGGGAGACCCAGTACTTC

clone_size: NA
j_call: TRBJ2-1
d_call: NA
v_call: TRBV6-2/TRBV6-3
cdr3_aa: CASSYSTEKQFF
cdr3_nt: TGTGCCAGCAGTTACTCGACTGAAAAGCAGTTCTTC

clone_size: NA
j_call: TRBJ1-1
d_call: NA
v_call: TRBV7-9
cdr3_aa: CASSPPNIRAQNTEAFF
cdr3_nt: TGTGCCAGCAGCCCCCCCAATATCAGGGCACAGAACACTGAAGCTTTCTTT

clone_size: NA
j_call: TRBJ2-5
d_call: NA
v_call: TRBV7-2
cdr3_aa: CASSPTPTSSETQYF
cdr3_nt: TGTGCCAGCAGCCCTACGCCGACTAGTTCGGAGACCCAGTACTTC

clone_size: NA
j_call: TRBJ2-7
d_call: TRBD1
v_call: TRBV5-1
cdr3_aa: CASSLVGQGNEQYF
cdr3_nt: TGCGCCAGCAGCTTGGTGGGACAGGGAAACGAGCAGTACTTC

clone_size: NA
j_call: TRBJ2-3
d_call: TRBD1
v_call: TRBV29-1
cdr3_aa: CSVADRGPEDTQYF
cdr3_nt: TGCAGCGTTGCGGACAGGGGGCCTGAAGATACGCAGTATTTT

clone_size: NA
j_call: TRBJ2-2
d_call: NA
v_call: TRBV29-1
cdr3_aa: CSVASAFSRANTGELFF
cdr3_nt: TGCAGCGTCGCCTCGGCCTTCTCGAGGGCGAACACCGGGGAGCTGTTTTTT

clone_size: NA
j_call: TRBJ1-2
d_call: TRBD1
v_call: TRBV5-6
cdr3_aa: CASSWDRYYGYTF
cdr3_nt: TGTGCCAGCAGCTGGGACAGATACTATGGCTACACCTTC

clone_size: once
j_call: TRBJ1-1
d_call: TRBD1
v_call: TRBV5-6
cdr3_aa: CASSPRQGTTEAFF
cdr3_nt: TGTGCCAGCAGCCCGAGACAGGGGACCACTGAAGCTTTCTTT

clone_size: NA
j_call: TRBJ1-5
d_call: NA
v_call: TRBV28
cdr3_aa: CASGSGGRLSNQPQHF
cdr3_nt: TGTGCCAGCGGCAGCGGAGGACGGCTGAGCAATCAGCCCCAGCATTTT

clone_size: NA
j_call: TRBJ2-3
d_call: NA
v_call: TRBV13
cdr3_aa: CASSSRISGDTQYF
cdr3_nt: TGTGCCAGCAGCTCCCGGATAAGCGGAGATACGCAGTATTTT

clone_size: NA
j_call: TRBJ1-2
d_call: NA
v_call: TRBV3-1/TRBV3-2
cdr3_aa: CASSQDSAGRYGYTF
cdr3_nt: TGTGCCAGCAGCCAAGATTCGGCGGGCCGCTATGGCTACACCTTC

clone_size: few
j_call: TRBJ1-2
d_call: TRBD1
v_call: TRBV3-1/TRBV3-2
cdr3_aa: CASSPRRGQGGYTF
cdr3_nt: TGTGCCAGCAGCCCCAGAAGGGGGCAAGGGGGCTACACCTTC

clone_size: few
j_call: TRBJ2-5
d_call: NA
v_call: TRBV6-5
cdr3_aa: CASSLGLNRETQYF
cdr3_nt: TGTGCCAGCAGTCTAGGACTAAACCGAGAGACCCAGTACTTC

clone_size: NA
j_call: TRBJ1-4
d_call: NA
v_call: TRBV30
cdr3_aa: CAARRTANFPTNEKLFF
cdr3_nt: TGTGCCGCGAGGCGGACAGCGAACTTTCCAACTAATGAAAAACTGTTTTTT

clone_size: once
j_call: TRBJ2-7
d_call: NA
v_call: TRBV27
cdr3_aa: CASSLGRNSEQYF
cdr3_nt: TGTGCCAGCAGTTTGGGGCGGAATAGCGAGCAGTACTTC

clone_size: NA
j_call: TRBJ2-7
d_call: NA
v_call: TRBV4-2
cdr3_aa: CASSQGKGAYEQYF
cdr3_nt: TGTGCCAGCAGCCAAGGAAAGGGGGCCTACGAGCAGTACTTC

clone_size: NA
j_call: TRBJ2-7
d_call: NA
v_call: TRBV19
cdr3_aa: CASSITAGYEQYF
cdr3_nt: TGTGCCAGTAGTATAACGGCGGGCTACGAGCAGTACTTC

clone_size: once
j_call: TRBJ2-2
d_call: TRBD1
v_call: TRBV5-6
cdr3_aa: CASSLGQGYTGELFF
cdr3_nt: TGTGCCAGCAGCTTGGGACAGGGGTACACCGGGGAGCTGTTTTTT

clone_size: NA
j_call: TRBJ1-4
d_call: NA
v_call: TRBV18
cdr3_aa: CASSPPVEQQNHEKLFF
cdr3_nt: TGTGCCAGCTCACCACCTGTGGAACAACAGAATCATGAAAAACTGTTTTTT

clone_size: NA
j_call: TRBJ2-1
d_call: TRBD2
v_call: TRBV29-1
cdr3_aa: CSVEDHGRSSYNEQFF
cdr3_nt: TGCAGCGTTGAAGATCACGGGAGGAGCTCCTACAATGAGCAGTTCTTC

clone_size: NA
j_call: TRBJ1-6
d_call: NA
v_call: TRBV27
cdr3_aa: CASSLRTYNSPLHF
cdr3_nt: TGTGCCAGCAGTTTGAGGACCTATAATTCACCCCTCCACTTT

clone_size: NA
j_call: TRBJ1-2
d_call: NA
v_call: TRBV21-1
cdr3_aa: CASSFPPIWYVNYGYTF
cdr3_nt: TGTGCCAGCAGTTTCCCTCCTATCTGGTATGTTAACTATGGCTACACCTTC

clone_size: NA
j_call: TRBJ1-2
d_call: NA
v_call: TRBV30
cdr3_aa: CAWSPLGPSWQGYTF
cdr3_nt: TGTGCCTGGAGCCCCCTGGGCCCCAGCTGGCAAGGCTACACCTTC